The 21 T cell receptor beta chains presented below share a single source sample, sequenced in a study of shared clonotypes between healthy human individuals. This table comes from immunoSEQ multiplex PCR, and its TCRdb copy is limited to in-frame clones, with some not included. Here the sample spans under 2,000,000 clones, about 94% being singletons. Naive-designated CD8 cells lacked CD45RO, were positively enriched for CCR7, and omitted terminally differentiated effector memory CD45RA+ cells. The specimen sequenced was naive CD8+ T cells sorted from blood. The receptors derive from a man in his late teens or twenties in good health.

The V gene is TRBV15, the J gene TRBJ2-7; TRBD2 matches 12 bases. Germline CDR1 and CDR2: LNHNV and YYDKDF (reference sequence). V was clipped by 1 base and J by 6 bases; unmatched bases: 4. The CDR3 is made up of 15 amino acids. CDR3 region: CATSRGTSGNSEQYF. CDR3 DNA sequence: TGTGCCACCAGCAGAGGGACTAGCGGGAACAGCGAGCAGTACTTC.

The V and J genes are TRBV5-6 and TRBJ2-7, with 13 bases matching TRBD2. The CDR3 totals 16 residues. CDR1 SGHDT and CDR2 YYEEEE come from the germline V gene. The trim removed 4 bases at V and 1 base at J, leaving 5 bases unmatched. CDR3 bases: TGTGCCAGCAGCCCCACACTAGCGGGAGGGTCCTACGAGCAGTACTTC. It encodes CASSPTLAGGSYEQYF. The complete variable domain, with remaining parts taken from reference TRBV5-6 and TRBJ2-7, reads DAGVTQSPTHLIKTRGQQVTLRCSPKSGHDTVSWYQQALGQGPQFIFQYYEEEERQRGNFPDRFSGHQFPNYSSELNVNALLLGDSALYLCASSPTLAGGSYEQYFGPGTRLTVT.

This clone was seen more than once but under ten times. The J gene is TRBJ2-3, the V gene TRBV2; possibly TRBD2 for D (5 bases). This CDR3 region has 11 residues. The V end lost 11 bases, the J end lost 1 base, and 7 bases lay between the germline ends. Germline V lookup: CDR1 SNHLY, CDR2 FYNNEI. CDR3 sequence reads: CAWGGTDTQYF. The CDR3 region has the DNA TGTGCCTGGGGAGGCACAGATACGCAGTATTTT.

V is TRBV6-4 and J is TRBJ2-3; perhaps D is TRBD1 or TRBD2 (5 bases each). In germline, CDR1 is MRHNA, CDR2 SNTAGT. Trimming took off 6 bases at V and 0 bases at J, with 10 bases between the two ends. The CDR3 extends over 14 amino acids. The CDR3 region is CASSSEGSTDTQYF. The CDR3 coding sequence is TGTGCCAGCAGCTCCGAGGGGAGCACAGATACGCAGTATTTT.

This chain connects TRBV29-1 to TRBJ2-7, with 12 bases matching TRBD2. The CDR3 is 18 residues long. Trimming at V came to 0 bases and at J to 2 bases, leaving 11 bases not matched to a gene. Germline V gives CDR1 SQVTM, CDR2 ANQGSEA. The CDR3 loop is CSVEESLGLAGGPYEQYF. The CDR3 nucleotides read TGCAGCGTTGAAGAGTCATTGGGCCTAGCGGGAGGGCCCTACGAGCAGTACTTC.

With respect to this clone: At the DNA level, this CDR3 is encoded by other sequences in the same sample as well. The V call is TRBV9, the J call TRBJ2-7; 9 bases align to TRBD1. V was clipped by 0 bases and J by 4 bases; unmatched bases: 2. CDR3 length: 14 residues. The germline V gene encodes CDR1 SGDLS and CDR2 YYNGEE. The CDR3 loop is CASSVGGQGYEQYF. The CDR3 DNA sequence: TGTGCCAGCAGCGTAGGGGGACAGGGATACGAGCAGTACTTC.

This sequence joins TRBV14 and TRBJ1-1; D might be TRBD1 (6 bases). V lost 1 base to trimming and J lost 1 base, with 10 bases between them. The length of the CDR3 is 15 residues. Germline V lookup: CDR1 SGHDN, CDR2 FVKESK. The CDR3 nucleotides are TGTGCCAGCAGCCAAGTGGCAGGGGCGAACACTGAAGCTTTCTTT. This encodes CASSQVAGANTEAFF.

The chain links TRBV6-1 to TRBJ2-5; 12 nucleotides match TRBD1. The trim removed 5 bases at V and 1 base at J, leaving 2 bases unmatched. Germline CDR1 reads MNHNS; CDR2 reads SASEGT. The CDR3 is made up of 15 amino acids. This CDR3 is CASSRDRGRQETQYF. The DNA of the CDR3 is TGTGCCAGCAGTCGGGACAGGGGGCGCCAAGAGACCCAGTACTTC.

The chain joins TRBV5-8 to TRBJ2-3; the D gene is possibly TRBD2 (6 bases). The ends were cut back, 0 bases at V and 6 bases at J, with 8 bases in the middle. Germline assignment: CDR1 SGHTS and CDR2 YDEGEE. CDR3 size: 13 residues. The CDR3 DNA follows: TGTGCCAGCAGCTTGGCGGGGGTGGATACGCAGTATTTT. It is translated as CASSLAGVDTQYF.

Only a few counts were recorded for this clone. V gene TRBV6-5 combines with J gene TRBJ2-3; D is undetermined. The germline V gene has CDR1 MNHEY and CDR2 SVGAGI. Trimming took 5 bases from V and 4 from J, leaving 13 bases between them. The CDR3 loop spans 14 amino acids. As DNA, the CDR3 is TGTGCCAGCAGTGGGATGTTGGGCGCAGATACGCAGTATTTT. Protein: CASSGMLGADTQYF.

This clone was seen just once. The chain joins TRBV6-1 to TRBJ1-3; possible D gene TRBD1, 6 bases. Trimming left V 4 bases short and J 0 bases short, with 13 bases between. Germline lookup yields CDR1 MNHNS and CDR2 SASEGT. The CDR3 is made up of 16 amino acids. DNA of the CDR3: TGTGCCAGCAGTGCTGTGGACAGTTTCTCTGGAAACACCATATATTTT. This gives the protein CASSAVDSFSGNTIYF.

The V and J genes are TRBV28 and TRBJ1-2; possible D gene TRBD1, 5 bases. V was shortened by 4 bases and J by 3 bases, with 12 bases between the two germline ends. The CDR3 contains 14 residues. Germline values: CDR1 MDHEN, CDR2 SYDVKM. The CDR3 loop reads CASSWGTTDYGYTF. The CDR3 nucleotides are TGTGCCAGCAGTTGGGGCACGACGGACTATGGCTACACCTTC.

The J gene is TRBJ2-1, the V gene TRBV9; TRBD2 matches at 15 bases. The CDR3 extends over 17 amino acids. J gave up 9 bases and V 3 bases, and 10 bases lay outside the gene matches. Germline lookup yields CDR1 SGDLS and CDR2 YYNGEE. CDR3 DNA: TGTGCCAGCAGCGCTCCGGGACTAGCGGGAGGTGGTACTGAGCAGTTCTTC. Encoded protein: CASSAPGLAGGGTEQFF.

The rearrangement links TRBV5-6 to TRBJ2-5, with D possibly TRBD1 on 6 matching bases. Trimming stripped 4 bases from V and 5 bases from J, with 15 bases between. CDR1 SGHDT and CDR2 YYEEEE come from the germline V gene. The CDR3 has 14 residues. The CDR3 DNA reads TGTGCCAGCAGCGGGGGAACAGGGATTGAGACCCAGTACTTC. This codes for CASSGGTGIETQYF.

The genes are TRBV27 and TRBJ2-3; possibly TRBD1 for D (5 bases). Germline values: CDR1 MNHEY, CDR2 SMNVEV (reference sequence). The CDR3 loop spans 15 amino acids. Deletions cut 3 bases from V and 3 bases from J, with 13 bases between. The CDR3 reads CASSFQGYQTDTQYF. CDR3 in DNA: TGTGCCAGCAGTTTCCAGGGCTATCAGACAGATACGCAGTATTTT.

The chain combines TRBV4-1 with TRBJ2-1, with TRBD2 matching over 7 bases. V gave up 5 bases and J gave up 12 bases; unmatched junction bases: 16. In germline, CDR1 is MGHRA, CDR2 YSYEKL. This CDR3 has 15 amino acids. The chain's CDR3 is CASSTVPAGDSGQFF. The CDR3 DNA follows: TGCGCCAGCAGCACAGTCCCCGCGGGGGACTCGGGGCAGTTCTTC.

The chain joins TRBV5-6 to TRBJ2-3; D uncertain. Germline loops: CDR1 SGHDT, CDR2 YYEEEE. The CDR3 is 12 amino acids. Trimming removed 4 bases from V and 7 bases from J, with 10 bases in between. The CDR3 coding sequence is TGTGCCAGCAGCCAAGCAGACAATACGCAGTATTTT. As protein: CASSQADNTQYF.

V is TRBV7-2 and J is TRBJ1-5, with D possibly matching TRBD1 (6 bases). The germline gives CDR1 SGHTA, CDR2 FQGNSA. The CDR3 is 16 residues long. Trimming removed 5 bases at V and 0 bases at J, with 14 bases between. CDR3 sequence (DNA): TGTGCCAGCAGCACCGACAGGACATATAGCAATCAGCCCCAGCATTTT. This sequence encodes CASSTDRTYSNQPQHF.

The gene calls are TRBV5-1 and TRBJ1-1; D is perhaps TRBD1 (5 bases). Between the trimmed V and J ends, which lost 3 bases and 5 bases, there was a span of 17 bases. The CDR3 consists of 15 residues. The germline V gene has CDR1 SGHRS and CDR2 YFSETQ. In nucleotides, the CDR3 is TGCGCCAGCAGCTCCCGGGGCCTGGGGGAAACTGAAGCTTTCTTT. Its translation is CASSSRGLGETEAFF.

CDR3 sequence: CASSLMDREQFF. CDR3 DNA sequence: TGTGCCAGCAGCTTAATGGACAGGGAGCAGTTCTTC. The chain couples TRBV7-3 to TRBJ2-1, with 7 bases identical to TRBD1. With V trimmed by 1 base and J by 10 bases, 1 base remained unmatched. The CDR3 runs to 12 residues. Germline V lookup: CDR1 SGHTA, CDR2 FQGTGA. The full variable domain, with the rest looked up from reference TRBV7-3 and TRBJ2-1, is GAGVSQTPSNKVTEKGKYVELRCDPISGHTALYWYRQSLGQGPEFLIYFQGTGAADDSGLPNDRFFAVRPEGSVSTLKIQRTERGDSAVYLCASSLMDREQFFGPGTRLTVL.

In this sample, this clone turned up once. This chain uses TRBV27 with TRBJ1-2; tentatively, D is TRBD1 (5 bases). CDR3 length equals 13 residues. Germline V gene data show CDR1 as MNHEY and CDR2 as SMNVEV (reference sequence). The V end was cut by 10 bases, the J end by 5 bases, with 17 bases between. The chain's CDR3 is CATHPRGGYGYTF. CDR3 nucleotide sequence: TGTGCCACCCACCCCCGGGGGGGTTATGGCTACACCTTC.